A selection of T cell receptor beta chains follows, all from one sample in a study of shared T cell receptors in the human thymus. Sequenced by immunoSEQ multiplex PCR; TCRdb stores in-frame clones only, minus some. Counted here are under 450,000 clones, approximately 95% occurring once; the ten biggest clones make up about 0.02%. Sequencing was carried out using thymocytes. These receptors all stem from a human donor. Each CDR3 is given with its conserved first and last residue. A D gene is named only where the DNA matches it firmly. Clone size is not always given. Where it is, it says once, few, many or a class for expanded clones.

v_call	d_call	j_call	clone_size	cdr3_aa	cdr3_nt
TRBV6-5	TRBD1	TRBJ1-2	NA	CAIRTGGDYGYTF	TGTGCCATCAGGACAGGGGGGGACTATGGCTACACCTTC
TRBV5-4	NA	TRBJ1-4	NA	CASSSRVATNEKLFF	TGTGCCAGCAGCTCCCGGGTTGCAACTAATGAAAAACTGTTTTTT
TRBV4-3	NA	TRBJ1-6	NA	CASSQDSYNSPLHF	TGCGCCAGCAGCCAAGACTCCTATAATTCACCCCTCCACTTT
TRBV27	NA	TRBJ2-7	NA	CASSLAHSYEQYF	TGTGCCAGCAGTTTAGCCCACTCCTACGAGCAGTACTTC
TRBV11-2	TRBD2	TRBJ2-2	NA	CASSLLHPRPPGGTGELFF	TGTGCCAGCAGCTTACTCCACCCCCGTCCCCCGGGGGGCACCGGGGAGCTGTTTTTT
TRBV27	TRBD2	TRBJ2-5	NA	CASSPRNSGEGGGTQYF	TGTGCCAGCAGTCCGCGAAATAGCGGGGAAGGGGGAGGGACCCAGTACTTC
TRBV27	TRBD2	TRBJ2-7	NA	CASSLPGTSERGNEQYF	TGTGCCAGCAGCCTCCCCGGGACTAGCGAGAGAGGGAACGAGCAGTACTTC
TRBV5-6	TRBD2	TRBJ2-1	once	CASSRERDHNEQFF	TGTGCCAGCAGCCGGGAGCGGGACCACAATGAGCAGTTCTTC
TRBV19	TRBD1	TRBJ2-1	NA	CASSPRQGALRGNEQFF	TGTGCCAGTAGTCCCCGACAGGGGGCCCTTAGGGGCAATGAGCAGTTCTTC
TRBV7-2	TRBD2	TRBJ2-3	NA	CASSSRTSGRVDTQYF	TGTGCCAGCAGCTCGCGGACTAGCGGGAGAGTGGATACGCAGTATTTT
TRBV14	TRBD2	TRBJ2-7	NA	CASSQDEPGTSGSIYEQYF	TGTGCCAGCAGCCAAGACGAACCCGGGACTAGCGGGAGTATCTACGAGCAGTACTTC
TRBV9	NA	TRBJ1-1	NA	CASSGPLPGMNTEAFF	TGTGCCAGCAGCGGACCTCTGCCGGGAATGAACACTGAAGCTTTCTTT
TRBV21-1	NA	TRBJ1-3	NA	CASSKEGDRENGNTIYF	TGTGCCAGCAGCAAAGAGGGGGACAGGGAAAATGGAAACACCATATATTTT
TRBV25-1	NA	TRBJ2-5	NA	CASTLGGTSQETQYF	TGTGCCAGCACCCTAGGGGGGACCTCCCAGGAGACCCAGTACTTC
TRBV7-9	NA	TRBJ1-2	once	CASSLKGYTF	TGTGCCAGCAGCTTAAAGGGCTACACCTTC
TRBV27	NA	TRBJ1-2	NA	CASSRGGEVFNYGYTF	TGTGCCAGCAGTCGGGGTGGGGAGGTTTTTAACTATGGCTACACCTTC
TRBV5-8	NA	TRBJ2-2	NA	CASSFTGELFF	TGTGCCAGCAGCTTTACGGGGGAGCTGTTTTTT
TRBV30	NA	TRBJ2-7	NA	CAWSAPPLYEQYF	TGTGCCTGGAGTGCCCCCCCCCTCTACGAGCAGTACTTC
TRBV15	TRBD2	TRBJ2-1	NA	CATSRDRGSGVSRSYNEQFF	TGTGCCACCAGCAGAGATCGGGGTAGCGGGGTCTCTCGCTCCTACAATGAGCAGTTCTTC
TRBV18	NA	TRBJ2-6	NA	CASSPPAGFNVLTF	TGTGCCAGCTCACCACCGGCAGGGTTTAACGTCCTGACTTTC
TRBV6-5	NA	TRBJ1-2	NA	CASSSGHYGYTF	TGTGCCAGCAGTTCGGGACACTATGGCTACACCTTC
TRBV7-6	TRBD2	TRBJ2-5	NA	CASSLLAGTQYF	TGTGCCAGCAGCTTACTAGCGGGCACCCAGTACTTC
TRBV7-9	TRBD2	TRBJ2-3	once	CASSCSGREGTDTQYF	TGTGCCAGCAGCTGTAGCGGGAGGGAAGGTACAGATACGCAGTATTTT
TRBV18	NA	TRBJ2-7	NA	CASSPRAYPDYEQYF	TGTGCCAGCTCACCGCGAGCCTACCCCGACTACGAGCAGTACTTC
TRBV11-2	NA	TRBJ2-7	NA	CASSLADGKPYEQYF	TGTGCCAGCAGCTTAGCTGACGGGAAGCCCTACGAGCAGTACTTC
TRBV7-8	NA	TRBJ2-5	NA	CASSLTTAETQYF	TGTGCCAGCAGCTTAACGACGGCAGAGACCCAGTACTTC
TRBV28	TRBD2	TRBJ2-7	NA	CASSLCLGPSGTSYEQYF	TGTGCCAGCAGTTTATGTTTGGGGCCTAGCGGGACGTCCTACGAGCAGTACTTC
TRBV30	TRBD2	TRBJ2-1	NA	CAWSAKDTSGIWNEQFF	TGTGCCTGGAGTGCTAAAGATACTAGCGGGATTTGGAATGAGCAGTTCTTC
TRBV9	NA	TRBJ2-3	NA	CASSAPTHNTYTDTQYF	TGTGCCAGCAGCGCCCCTACCCATAATACGTACACAGATACGCAGTATTTT
TRBV7-2	TRBD2	TRBJ2-1	NA	CASSPGLAGGLNEQFF	TGTGCCAGCAGCCCCGGACTAGCGGGAGGACTAAATGAGCAGTTCTTC
TRBV5-1	TRBD2	TRBJ2-7	once	CASSLELSGSYEQYF	TGCGCCAGCAGCCTGGAACTTAGCGGGAGCTACGAGCAGTACTTC
TRBV29-1	TRBD1	TRBJ2-1	once	CSVHRGYNEQFF	TGCAGCGTCCACAGGGGCTACAATGAGCAGTTCTTC
TRBV5-6	NA	TRBJ2-4	NA	CASSLGSRRLAKNIQYF	TGTGCCAGCAGCTTGGGATCGCGACGCTTAGCCAAAAACATTCAGTACTTC
TRBV9	TRBD1	TRBJ1-1	NA	CASSSQKADREVNTEAFF	TGTGCCAGCAGCTCTCAGAAGGCGGACAGGGAGGTGAACACTGAAGCTTTCTTT
TRBV11-2	NA	TRBJ1-5	NA	CASSLRLGLSNQPQHF	TGTGCCAGCAGCTTAAGGCTTGGGCTTAGCAATCAGCCCCAGCATTTT
TRBV27	TRBD1	TRBJ1-2	once	CASSFPGTGYGYTF	TGTGCCAGCAGTTTTCCCGGGACAGGCTATGGCTACACCTTC
TRBV7-9	NA	TRBJ2-7	NA	CARGGVADEQYF	TGTGCCAGGGGGGGCGTCGCAGACGAGCAGTACTTC
TRBV30	TRBD2	TRBJ2-3	NA	CAWSDFRTSDRTDTQYF	TGTGCCTGGAGTGATTTCCGCACTAGCGATCGCACAGATACGCAGTATTTT
TRBV5-1	NA	TRBJ1-3	once	CASSLAPMFGNTIYF	TGCGCCAGCAGCTTGGCCCCAATGTTTGGAAACACCATATATTTT
TRBV7-6	NA	TRBJ2-3	NA	CASSFYQEDTQYF	TGTGCCAGCAGCTTTTATCAGGAAGATACGCAGTATTTT
TRBV28	NA	TRBJ1-5	few	CASSFREGQPQHF	TGTGCCAGCAGTTTTCGGGAAGGACAGCCCCAGCATTTT
TRBV6-6	NA	TRBJ1-1	NA	CASSTDFRVGVPEAFF	TGTGCCAGCAGCACCGATTTCAGGGTGGGCGTCCCTGAAGCTTTCTTT
TRBV7-9	TRBD1	TRBJ1-5	few	CASSNDRGPSNQPQHF	TGTGCCAGCAGCAATGACAGGGGGCCAAGCAATCAGCCCCAGCATTTT
TRBV27	TRBD2	TRBJ2-1	NA	CASSSLSVSGRNEQFF	TGTGCCAGCAGTTCTTTGTCGGTTAGCGGGAGGAATGAGCAGTTCTTC
TRBV21-1	NA	TRBJ2-5	NA	CASSKVRALDRETQYF	TGTGCCAGCAGCAAAGTGAGGGCCCTAGATAGGGAGACCCAGTACTTC
TRBV27	NA	TRBJ2-5	NA	CASSLQGQETQYF	TGTGCCAGCAGTTTGCAGGGGCAAGAGACCCAGTACTTC
TRBV25-1	NA	TRBJ2-2	once	CASSDVPWGQRGELFF	TGTGCCAGCAGTGACGTTCCCTGGGGGCAAAGGGGGGAGCTGTTTTTT
TRBV5-5	TRBD1	TRBJ2-7	NA	CASSPGQEEDSPYEQYF	TGTGCCAGCAGCCCCGGACAGGAGGAGGACTCTCCATACGAGCAGTACTTC
TRBV28	NA	TRBJ1-5	NA	CASSQRTEESTDQPQHF	TGTGCCAGCAGTCAAAGGACAGAGGAATCGACGGATCAGCCCCAGCATTTT
TRBV30	NA	TRBJ2-1	NA	CAWSSVNEQFF	TGTGCCTGGAGTTCCGTCAATGAGCAGTTCTTC